Listed here are 29 T cell receptor beta chains from one sample, sequenced in a study of T cell responses to AZD1222 COVID-19 vaccine. Produced via immunoSEQ multiplex PCR; TCRdb's table is partial and in-frame only. The sample has approximately 140,000 clones; 90% are singletons. The sequences come from peripheral blood, collected 28 days after the second AZD1222 dose. These receptors originate from an adult who received the AZD1222 COVID-19 vaccine.

This chain links TRBV24-1 with TRBJ1-2, with TRBD1 matching 9 bases. The CDR3 spans 18 residues. V gave up 5 bases and J gave up 1 base; unmatched junction bases: 13. CDR1 is KGHDR, CDR2 SFDVKD, per germline. In nucleotides, the CDR3 is TGTGCCACCAGTGGCCCCTCGAGGACAGGGGATTTTAACTATGGCTACACCTTC. Translated, it gives CATSGPSRTGDFNYGYTF.

This chain uses TRBV2 with TRBJ1-4; possibly TRBD1 for D (5 bases). The germline V gene has CDR1 SNHLY and CDR2 FYNNEI. The V and J ends lost 11 bases and 0 bases respectively, with 10 bases between them. The CDR3 is 13 amino acids. CDR3 DNA: TGTGCCCCGATGGGGGCAACTAATGAAAAACTGTTTTTT. This sequence encodes CAPMGATNEKLFF. Supplemented by reference TRBV2 and TRBJ1-4, the full variable domain reads EPEVTQTPSHQVTQMGQEVILRCVPISNHLYFYWYRQILGQKVEFLVSFYNNEISEKSEIFDDQFSVERPDGSNFTLKIRSTKLEDSAMYFCAPMGATNEKLFFGSGTQLSVL.

The genes are TRBV7-6 and TRBJ2-7; possible D gene TRBD2, 5 bases. The ends were cut back, 1 base at V and 7 bases at J, with 14 bases in the middle. Per the germline V gene, CDR1 is SGHVS and CDR2 is FNYEAQ. The CDR3 contains 14 residues. CDR3 bases: TGTGCCAGCAGCTTAGGCGGCGAGGGTTTGGAGCAGTACTTC. This translates into CASSLGGEGLEQYF.

The gene calls are TRBV4-1 and TRBJ2-1, with TRBD1 as a possible D gene (8 bases). V lost 10 bases and J lost 7, with 17 bases in between. The germline V gene encodes CDR1 MGHRA and CDR2 YSYEKL. The CDR3 extends over 13 amino acids. The CDR3 spells CATTDRGGNEQFF. CDR3 DNA sequence: TGCGCCACTACCGACAGGGGAGGGAATGAGCAGTTCTTC.

This chain uses TRBV4-1 with TRBJ2-7, with D unclear. There are 14 residues in the CDR3. Germline assignment: CDR1 MGHRA and CDR2 YSYEKL. Trimming left V 1 base short and J 0 bases short, with 7 bases between. CDR3 sequence: CASSQAVGSYEQYF. The CDR3 DNA sequence: TGCGCCAGCAGCCAAGCTGTAGGCTCCTACGAGCAGTACTTC.

This clone came up a few times. The rearrangement uses TRBV3-1 (or the pseudogene TRBV3-2) and TRBJ1-1, with TRBD1 identical over 9 bases. The CDR3 loop spans 14 amino acids. CDR1 is LGHDT and CDR2 is YNNKEL in the germline V gene (reference sequence). Losses at the gene ends were 8 bases for V and 4 bases for J; bases not matched to a gene: 8. CDR3 loop: CASDGTGRGTEAFF. The CDR3 DNA reads as TGTGCCAGCGACGGGACAGGGCGGGGCACTGAAGCTTTCTTT.

The J gene is TRBJ1-1, the V gene TRBV6-2 or TRBV6-3, with 11 bases identical to TRBD1. CDR1 and CDR2 (germline): MNHEY, SVGEGT. V lost 0 bases, J lost 0 bases, and 9 bases stayed unmatched. CDR3 size: 19 residues. The CDR3 region is CASSYSLGRDRGLNTEAFF. CDR3 sequence (DNA): TGTGCCAGCAGTTACTCCCTCGGACGGGACAGGGGGTTGAACACTGAAGCTTTCTTT.

The chain carries TRBV27 and TRBJ2-2, with 9 bases fitting TRBD2. Germline-derived CDR1 and CDR2 are MNHEY and SMNVEV (reference sequence). The length of the CDR3 is 14 residues. V gave up 6 bases and J gave up 3 bases; unmatched junction bases: 2. CDR3: CASSPSGDTGELFF. The CDR3 DNA reads TGTGCCAGCAGCCCTAGCGGGGACACCGGGGAGCTGTTTTTT.

In its sample, this clone was seen once. This chain uses TRBV19 with TRBJ1-3; D ambiguous. Germline V lookup: CDR1 LNHDA, CDR2 SQIVND (reference sequence). The V and J ends lost 5 bases and 0 bases respectively, with 8 bases between them. The CDR3 runs 14 residues. The DNA of the CDR3 is TGTGCCAGTAGTTGGAGCCTCTCTGGAAACACCATATATTTT. This codes for CASSWSLSGNTIYF.

CDR3 sequence (DNA): TGTGCCAGCAAACCACGGGACAGGGGTACCGAGCAGTACTTC. Translation: CASKPRDRGTEQYF. The V gene is TRBV19, the J gene TRBJ2-7, with 10 bases that match TRBD1. The germline gives CDR1 LNHDA, CDR2 SQIVND (reference sequence). This CDR3 has 14 residues. J gave up 6 bases and V 9 bases, and 11 bases lay outside the gene matches.

This chain uses TRBV5-1 with TRBJ2-1; TRBD2 matches at 9 bases. Germline-derived CDR1 and CDR2 are SGHRS and YFSETQ. There are 16 residues in the CDR3. Unmatched junction bases numbered 4, after V lost 1 base and J lost 2 bases. CDR3 in DNA: TGCGCCAGCAGCTTGAAGGCGGGAGGGCCCTACAATGAGCAGTTCTTC. Translating gives CASSLKAGGPYNEQFF.

The rearrangement links TRBV7-6 to TRBJ2-5; D is ambiguous. V was shortened by 5 bases and J by 5 bases, with 15 bases between the two germline ends. The germline gives CDR1 SGHVS, CDR2 FNYEAQ. The CDR3 contains 14 residues. The CDR3 region has the DNA TGTGCCAGCAGCCCATCTCTGGGTTGGGAGACCCAGTACTTC. Protein product: CASSPSLGWETQYF.

The genes are TRBV7-2 and TRBJ2-7; possibly TRBD2 for D (6 bases). With 0 bases removed from V and 2 bases from J, the gap between germline ends came to 14 bases. CDR1 is SGHTA, CDR2 FQGNSA, per germline. This CDR3 has 16 residues. This CDR3 is CASSLASGVGPYEQYF. The DNA for the CDR3 is TGTGCCAGCAGCTTAGCGTCGGGAGTAGGCCCCTACGAGCAGTACTTC.

V usage is TRBV6-5 and J usage is TRBJ1-1; 8 positions match TRBD1. In germline, CDR1 is MNHEY, CDR2 SVGAGI. The length of the CDR3 is 13 residues. With V trimmed by 6 bases and J by 7 bases, 7 bases remained unmatched. The CDR3 DNA follows: TGTGCCAGCAGAGCAGGGGGCGGCATTGAAGCTTTCTTT. The encoded protein is CASRAGGGIEAFF.

The chain combines TRBV5-1 with TRBJ2-1; no clear D gene. V was cut by 0 bases and J by 6 bases, with 13 bases left in between. Germline loops: CDR1 SGHRS, CDR2 YFSETQ. The CDR3 consists of 15 residues. CDR3 in DNA: TGCGCCAGCAGCTTGGTCGCCACCAACCCCAATGAGCAGTTCTTC. It specifies CASSLVATNPNEQFF. Supplemented by reference TRBV5-1 and TRBJ2-1, the full variable domain reads KAGVTQTPRYLIKTRGQQVTLSCSPISGHRSVSWYQQTPGQGLQFLFEYFSETQRNKGNFPGRFSGRQFSNSRSEMNVSTLELGDSALYLCASSLVATNPNEQFFGPGTRLTVL.

Comments on this clone: The same CDR3 is also encoded by other DNA sequences in this sample. V gene TRBV5-1 combines with J gene TRBJ1-5, with no clear D. Germline-derived CDR1 and CDR2 are SGHRS and YFSETQ. V lost 5 bases to trimming and J lost 0 bases, with 12 bases between them. This CDR3 is built from 15 residues. CDR3 amino acids: CASSLDGNSNQPQHF. The CDR3 DNA reads TGCGCCAGCAGTCTCGACGGGAATAGCAATCAGCCCCAGCATTTT.

This clone was found a few times. J is TRBJ1-1 and V is TRBV19, with TRBD1 identical over 8 bases. Germline CDR1 reads LNHDA; CDR2 reads SQIVND (reference sequence). V was pared by 4 bases and J by 5 bases, with 0 bases of the junction left unmatched. The CDR3 totals 12 residues. CDR3 residues: CASSRQGTEAFF. The CDR3 nucleotides are TGTGCCAGTAGTAGACAGGGGACTGAAGCTTTCTTT.

The chain combines TRBV4-2 with TRBJ2-7; 11 nucleotides align to TRBD2. CDR1 is LGHNA and CDR2 is YNFKEQ in the germline V gene. The trim removed 0 bases at V and 2 bases at J, leaving 18 bases unmatched. The CDR3 runs to 21 residues. For the CDR3, the DNA is TGTGCCAGCAGCCAAGATGGAGGATCGGGGAGACCGGGACTAGCGGCCTACGAGCAGTACTTC. Translation: CASSQDGGSGRPGLAAYEQYF.

The genes are TRBV7-8 and TRBJ2-5, with D perhaps being TRBD1 or TRBD2 (5 bases each). Trimming left V 4 bases short and J 2 bases short, with 14 bases between. The CDR3 sequence is 15 residues long. CDR1 is SGHVS and CDR2 is FQNEAQ in the germline V gene. This CDR3 is CASSSGWRTQETQYF. CDR3 bases: TGTGCCAGCAGCTCTGGATGGAGGACACAAGAGACCCAGTACTTC.

This clone was observed a single time. This sequence joins TRBV6-5 and TRBJ1-6; D remains unclear. Germline values: CDR1 MNHEY, CDR2 SVGAGI. Trimming stripped 6 bases from V and 2 bases from J, with 8 bases between. The CDR3 has 14 amino acids. The CDR3 sequence is CASRGEAYNSPLHF. In DNA, the CDR3 is TGTGCCAGCAGAGGAGAGGCCTATAATTCACCCCTCCACTTT.

The chain links TRBV24-1 to TRBJ1-1; 7 bases are shared with TRBD1. Germline V gives CDR1 KGHDR, CDR2 SFDVKD. The CDR3 has 17 amino acids. V shed 4 bases and J 11 bases; nucleotides not matched to a gene: 21. CDR3 coding DNA: TGTGCCACCAGTGACCGACACGGACAGGATTCTGGGGACTGGGCTTTCTTT. This sequence encodes CATSDRHGQDSGDWAFF.

Written as DNA, the CDR3 is TGTGCCAGTACCGATAGGAACACTGAAGCTTTCTTT. Translated: CASTDRNTEAFF. The V call is TRBV19, the J call TRBJ1-1; D not certain. The CDR3 has 12 amino acids. Looked up from germline, CDR1 is LNHDA and CDR2 is SQIVND (reference sequence). The ends were cut back, 7 bases at V and 1 base at J, with 7 bases in the middle.

The chain couples TRBV6-5 to TRBJ1-2; D gene ambiguous. Germline CDR1 MNHEY, CDR2 SVGAGI. This CDR3 has 12 residues. V lost 8 bases and J 8 bases, leaving 15 bases between the germline ends. The CDR3 protein is CASSQGPRGYTF. DNA for the CDR3: TGTGCCAGCTCCCAAGGGCCCAGGGGCTACACCTTC.

This clone was seen just once. V gene TRBV12-5 combines with J gene TRBJ2-3, with a weak D call TRBD2 (5 bases). V lost 8 bases to trimming and J lost 0 bases, with 12 bases between them. The CDR3 extends over 14 amino acids. CDR1 and CDR2 (germline): LGHNT, FRNRAP. CDR3 nucleotides: TGTGCTAGTCTAGCCCAACTGAGCACAGATACGCAGTATTTT. Translation gives CASLAQLSTDTQYF.

This sequence joins TRBV24-1 and TRBJ2-7, with TRBD2 matching 13 bases. The CDR3 contains 19 residues. After removal of 4 bases from V and 7 bases from J, the junction contained 18 bases not matched to a gene. Germline V gene lookup returns CDR1 KGHDR and CDR2 SFDVKD. CDR3 in DNA: TGTGCCACCAGTGACCTAGACACCACCCCGGGACTAGCGGGAAAGGAGCAGTACTTC. Its protein product is CATSDLDTTPGLAGKEQYF.

This chain links TRBV10-1 with TRBJ1-2, with 7 nucleotides matching TRBD1. Losses at the gene ends were 3 bases for V and 8 bases for J; bases not matched to a gene: 9. In germline, CDR1 is WNHNN, CDR2 SYGVQD (reference sequence). The CDR3 totals 14 residues. The CDR3, as DNA: TGCGCCAGCAGTGATGAGGGGGCGCCCCGCGGCTACACCTTC. Amino acid sequence: CASSDEGAPRGYTF.

This clone came up once. The V and J genes are TRBV12-5 and TRBJ1-2; maybe TRBD1 (6 bases). The CDR3 has 15 amino acids. The germline V gene encodes CDR1 LGHNT and CDR2 FRNRAP. V dropped 0 bases and J dropped 3 bases, with 11 bases sitting between them. This CDR3 is CASGLVRTDHYGYTF. The CDR3 DNA reads as TGTGCTAGTGGTTTGGTAAGGACAGACCACTATGGCTACACCTTC.

The V gene is TRBV6-5, the J gene TRBJ2-3; the D gene is possibly TRBD2 (5 bases). The CDR3 length is 11 residues. V lost 11 bases to trimming and J lost 8 bases, with 14 bases between them. CDR1 is MNHEY, CDR2 SVGAGI, per germline. The CDR3 sequence is CAGVIGVTQYF. CDR3 bases: TGTGCCGGGGTGATCGGGGTTACGCAGTATTTT.

This chain links TRBV6-5 with TRBJ2-7; 9 bases are a match to TRBD2. The germline V gene encodes CDR1 MNHEY and CDR2 SVGAGI. The CDR3 runs to 15 residues. V shed 8 bases, J shed 3 bases, and the junction held 11 bases outside the gene matches. The CDR3 nucleotides read TGTGCCAGCGCTCGCTATACGACTAGCGGCTACGAGCAGTACTTC. As protein: CASARYTTSGYEQYF.